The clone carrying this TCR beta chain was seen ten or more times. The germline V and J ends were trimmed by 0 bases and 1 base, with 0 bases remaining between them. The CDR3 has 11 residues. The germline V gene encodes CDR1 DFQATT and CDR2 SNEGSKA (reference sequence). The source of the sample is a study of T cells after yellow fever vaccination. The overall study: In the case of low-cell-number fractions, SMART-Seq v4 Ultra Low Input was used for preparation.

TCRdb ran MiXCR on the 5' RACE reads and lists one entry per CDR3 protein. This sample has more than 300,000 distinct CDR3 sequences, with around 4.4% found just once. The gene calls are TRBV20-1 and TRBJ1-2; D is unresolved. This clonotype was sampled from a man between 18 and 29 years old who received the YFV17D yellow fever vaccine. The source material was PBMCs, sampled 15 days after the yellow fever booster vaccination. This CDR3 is CSARDNYGYTF. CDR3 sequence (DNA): TGCAGTGCTAGAGATAACTATGGCTACACCTTC.